The T cell receptor (beta chain) described here comes from a study of CD8+ T cells in alopecia areata. Findings and caveats of the study: Lesional tissue from the scalp (especially in alopecia totalis/universalis) showed higher clonality than normal scalp. Normal skin's resident alphabeta T cells are also sequenced in scalp samples.

The CDR3 totals 14 residues. CDR1 and CDR2 from the germline V gene are MNHEY and SMNVEV (reference sequence). V shed 5 bases, J shed 6 bases, and the junction held 8 bases outside the gene matches. Extraction of RNA preceded its reverse transcription into cDNA, which served as the sequencing template. Profiled with immunoSEQ multiplex PCR; TCRdb holds only in-frame clones, not every one. The sample contains some 160,000 clones, approximately 60% of which appear only once. About this clone: The antigen is not known.

The V call is TRBV27, the J call TRBJ2-5; TRBD1 matches at 8 bases. The source is a human donor in good health. The sequencing input was CD8+ T cells sorted from blood. CDR3 DNA sequence: TGTGCCAGCAGTAAGGACAGGGCGAGCAAGACCCAGTACTTC. It yields the protein CASSKDRASKTQYF.